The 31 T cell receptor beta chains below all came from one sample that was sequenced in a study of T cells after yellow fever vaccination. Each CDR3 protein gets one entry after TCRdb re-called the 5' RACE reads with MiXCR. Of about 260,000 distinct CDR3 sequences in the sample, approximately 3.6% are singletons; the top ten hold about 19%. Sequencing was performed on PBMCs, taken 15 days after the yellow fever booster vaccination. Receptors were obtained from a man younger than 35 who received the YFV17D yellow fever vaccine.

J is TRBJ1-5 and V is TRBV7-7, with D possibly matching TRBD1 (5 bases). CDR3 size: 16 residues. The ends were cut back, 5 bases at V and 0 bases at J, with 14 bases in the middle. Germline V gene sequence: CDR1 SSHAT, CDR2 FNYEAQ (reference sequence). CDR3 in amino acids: CASSGRQLYSNQPQHF. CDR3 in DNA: TGTGCCAGCAGCGGGCGACAGTTATATAGCAATCAGCCCCAGCATTTT. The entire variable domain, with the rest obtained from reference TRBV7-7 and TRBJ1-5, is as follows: GAGVSQSPRYKVTKRGQDVTLRCDPISSHATLYWYQQALGQGPEFLTYFNYEAQPDKSGLPSDRFSAERPEGSISTLTIQRTEQRDSAMYRCASSGRQLYSNQPQHFGDGTRLSIL.

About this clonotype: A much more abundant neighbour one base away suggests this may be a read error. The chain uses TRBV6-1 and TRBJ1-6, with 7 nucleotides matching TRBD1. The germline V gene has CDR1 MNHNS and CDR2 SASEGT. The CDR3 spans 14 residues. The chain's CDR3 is CAIYLRDSNSALHF. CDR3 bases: TGTGCCATCTATCTCCGGGACAGCAATTCAGCCCTCCACTTT.

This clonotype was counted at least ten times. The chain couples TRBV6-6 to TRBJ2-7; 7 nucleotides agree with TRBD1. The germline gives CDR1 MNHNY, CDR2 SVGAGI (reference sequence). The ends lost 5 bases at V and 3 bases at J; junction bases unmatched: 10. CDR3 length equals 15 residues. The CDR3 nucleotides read TGTGCCAGCAGTCCTCCAAACAGGGGCTTCTACGAGCAGTACTTC. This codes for CASSPPNRGFYEQYF.

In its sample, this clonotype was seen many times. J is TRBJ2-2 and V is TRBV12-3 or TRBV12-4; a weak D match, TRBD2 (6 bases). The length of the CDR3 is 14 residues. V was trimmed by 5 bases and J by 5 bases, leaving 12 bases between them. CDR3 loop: CASSPLRGTGELFF. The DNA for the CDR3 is TGTGCCAGCAGTCCCCTGCGGGGAACCGGGGAGCTGTTTTTT.

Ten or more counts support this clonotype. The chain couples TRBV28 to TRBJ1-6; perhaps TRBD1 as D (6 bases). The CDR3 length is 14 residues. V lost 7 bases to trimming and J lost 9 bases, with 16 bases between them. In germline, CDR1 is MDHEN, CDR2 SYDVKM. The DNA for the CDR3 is TGTGCCAGCAAACCAGGGGCGTATTCTTCACCCCTCCACTTT. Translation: CASKPGAYSSPLHF.

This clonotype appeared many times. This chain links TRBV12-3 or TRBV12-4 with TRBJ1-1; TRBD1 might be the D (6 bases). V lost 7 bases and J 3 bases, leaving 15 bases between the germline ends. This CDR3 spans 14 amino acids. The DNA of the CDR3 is TGTGCCAGCACCGGAACAGGGTTGGACACTGAAGCTTTCTTT. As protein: CASTGTGLDTEAFF.

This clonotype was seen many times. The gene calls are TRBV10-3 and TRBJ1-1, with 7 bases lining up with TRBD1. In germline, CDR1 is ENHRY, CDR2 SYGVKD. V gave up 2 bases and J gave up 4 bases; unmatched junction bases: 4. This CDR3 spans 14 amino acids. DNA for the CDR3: TGTGCCATCAGTGAGGGGGGACAGACCACTGAAGCTTTCTTT. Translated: CAISEGGQTTEAFF.

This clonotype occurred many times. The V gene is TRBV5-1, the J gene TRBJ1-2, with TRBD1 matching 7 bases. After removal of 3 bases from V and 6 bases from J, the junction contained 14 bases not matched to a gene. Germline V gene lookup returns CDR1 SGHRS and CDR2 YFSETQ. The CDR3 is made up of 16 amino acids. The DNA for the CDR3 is TGCGCCAGCAGCTCCCTGCCTGAGGACAGGTTAAATGGCTACACCTTC. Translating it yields CASSSLPEDRLNGYTF.

CDR3 sequence reads: CASSPNSGQASGHTDTQYF. In nucleotides, the CDR3 is TGTGCCAGCTCACCTAATAGCGGACAGGCCTCGGGACACACAGATACGCAGTATTTT. The chain has TRBV18 and TRBJ2-3, with a possible D match to TRBD1 (7 bases). The CDR3 consists of 19 residues. Germline V lookup: CDR1 KGHSH, CDR2 LQKENI. V gave up 3 bases and J gave up 2 bases, with 24 bases separating them.

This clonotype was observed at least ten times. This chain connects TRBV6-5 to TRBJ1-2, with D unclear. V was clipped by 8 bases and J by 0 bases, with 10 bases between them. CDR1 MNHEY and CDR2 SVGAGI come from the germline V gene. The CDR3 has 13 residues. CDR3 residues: CASRREANYGYTF. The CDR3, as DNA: TGTGCCAGCCGGCGGGAGGCTAACTATGGCTACACCTTC.

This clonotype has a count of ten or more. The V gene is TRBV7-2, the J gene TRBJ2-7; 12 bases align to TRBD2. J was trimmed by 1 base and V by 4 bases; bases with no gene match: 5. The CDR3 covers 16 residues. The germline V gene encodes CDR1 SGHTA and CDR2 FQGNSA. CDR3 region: CASSSPTSGGSYEQYF. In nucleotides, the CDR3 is TGTGCCAGCAGCTCGCCGACTAGCGGGGGATCCTACGAGCAGTACTTC. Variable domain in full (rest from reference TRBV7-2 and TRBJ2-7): GAGVSQSPSNKVTEKGKDVELRCDPISGHTALYWYRQSLGQGLEFLIYFQGNSAPDKSGLPSDRFSAERTGGSVSTLTIQRTQQEDSAVYLCASSSPTSGGSYEQYFGPGTRLTVT.

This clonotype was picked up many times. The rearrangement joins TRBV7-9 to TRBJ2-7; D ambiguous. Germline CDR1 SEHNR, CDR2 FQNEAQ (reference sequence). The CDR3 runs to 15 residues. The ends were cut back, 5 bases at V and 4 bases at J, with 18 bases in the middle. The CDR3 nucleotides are TGTGCCAGCAGCCCGGGCCCCCCACAGCTTTACGAGCAGTACGTC. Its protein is CASSPGPPQLYEQYV.

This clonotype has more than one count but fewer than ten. CDR3: CASRLEVRGHYGYTF. CDR3 sequence (DNA): TGTGCCAGCCGATTAGAGGTCCGGGGTCACTATGGCTACACCTTC. V and J are TRBV5-4 and TRBJ1-2; the D is unclear. The germline V gene has CDR1 SGHNT and CDR2 YYREEE (reference sequence). Trimming removed 7 bases at V and 3 bases at J, with 19 bases between. The CDR3 has 15 amino acids.

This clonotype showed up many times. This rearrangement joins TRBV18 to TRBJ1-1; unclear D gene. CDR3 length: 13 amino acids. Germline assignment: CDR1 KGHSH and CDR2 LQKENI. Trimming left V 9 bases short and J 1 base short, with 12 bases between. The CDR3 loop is CASSAGQNTEAFF. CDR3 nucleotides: TGTGCCAGTTCTGCAGGCCAGAACACTGAAGCTTTCTTT.

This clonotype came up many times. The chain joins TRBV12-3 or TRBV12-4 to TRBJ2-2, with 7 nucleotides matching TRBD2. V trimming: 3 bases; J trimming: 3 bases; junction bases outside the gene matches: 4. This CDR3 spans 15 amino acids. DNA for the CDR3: TGTGCCAGCAGTTTCGGAGCGGGGTACACCGGGGAGCTGTTTTTT. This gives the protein CASSFGAGYTGELFF.

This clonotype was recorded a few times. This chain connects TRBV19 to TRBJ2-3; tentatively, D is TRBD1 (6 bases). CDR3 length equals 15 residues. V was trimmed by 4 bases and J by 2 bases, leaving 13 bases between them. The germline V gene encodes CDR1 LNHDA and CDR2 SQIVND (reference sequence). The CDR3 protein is CASSTNRDITDTQYF. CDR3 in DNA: TGTGCCAGTAGTACAAACCGGGACATCACAGATACGCAGTATTTT.

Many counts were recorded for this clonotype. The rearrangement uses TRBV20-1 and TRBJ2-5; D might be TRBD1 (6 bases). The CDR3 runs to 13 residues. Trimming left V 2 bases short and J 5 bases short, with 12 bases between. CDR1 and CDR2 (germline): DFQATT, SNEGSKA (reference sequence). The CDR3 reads CSARPGQGETQYF. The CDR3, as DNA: TGCAGTGCTAGACCGGGGCAGGGGGAGACCCAGTACTTC.

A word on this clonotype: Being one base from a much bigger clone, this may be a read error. The CDR3 spells CASSLGRWDNNVQFF. In DNA, the CDR3 is TGTGCCAGCAGCTTAGGTCGGTGGGATAACAATGTGCAGTTCTTC. The chain couples TRBV7-3 to TRBJ2-1; D is undetermined. Germline V lookup: CDR1 SGHTA, CDR2 FQGTGA. This CDR3 contains 15 residues.

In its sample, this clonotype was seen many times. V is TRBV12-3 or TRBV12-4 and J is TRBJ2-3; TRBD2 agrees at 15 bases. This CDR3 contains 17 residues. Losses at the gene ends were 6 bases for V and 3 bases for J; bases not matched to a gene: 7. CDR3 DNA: TGTGCCAGCAGCTATCACGGACTAGCGGGGGGGACAGATACGCAGTATTTT. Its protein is CASSYHGLAGGTDTQYF.

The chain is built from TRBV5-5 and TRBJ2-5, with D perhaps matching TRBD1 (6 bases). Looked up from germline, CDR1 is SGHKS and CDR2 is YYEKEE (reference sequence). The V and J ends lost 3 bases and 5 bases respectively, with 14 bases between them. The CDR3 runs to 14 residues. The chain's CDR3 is CASSSITGWETQYF. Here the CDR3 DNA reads TGTGCCAGCAGCTCAATCACAGGGTGGGAGACCCAGTACTTC.

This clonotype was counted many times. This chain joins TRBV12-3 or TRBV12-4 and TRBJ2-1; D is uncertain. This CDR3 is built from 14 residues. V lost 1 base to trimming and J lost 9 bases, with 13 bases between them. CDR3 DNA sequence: TGTGCCAGCAGTTTAGGACTGATGGAAAGTGAGCAGTTCTTC. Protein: CASSLGLMESEQFF.

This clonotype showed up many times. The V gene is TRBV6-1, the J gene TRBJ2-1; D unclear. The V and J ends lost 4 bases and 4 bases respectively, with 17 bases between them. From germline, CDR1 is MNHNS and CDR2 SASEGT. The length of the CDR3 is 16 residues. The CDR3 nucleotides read TGTGCCAGCAGTGTCCCCCGACTGGATCGTTACAATGAGCAGTTCTTC. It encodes CASSVPRLDRYNEQFF.

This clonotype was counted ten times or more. CDR3 loop: CASSWEGSLDTQYF. CDR3 DNA: TGTGCCAGCAGTTGGGAAGGCAGTTTAGATACGCAGTATTTT. This chain uses TRBV27 with TRBJ2-3; D ambiguous. Germline V gene lookup returns CDR1 MNHEY and CDR2 SMNVEV (reference sequence). V was clipped by 4 bases and J by 5 bases, with 13 bases between them. The CDR3 runs 14 residues.

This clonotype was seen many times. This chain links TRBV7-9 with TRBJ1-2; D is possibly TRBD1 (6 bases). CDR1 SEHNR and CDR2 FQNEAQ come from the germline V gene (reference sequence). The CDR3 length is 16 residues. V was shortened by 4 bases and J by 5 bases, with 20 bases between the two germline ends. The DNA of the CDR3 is TGTGCCAGCAGCTCCCTCAAAGGGGGGGATGGGTATGGCTACACCTTC. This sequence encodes CASSSLKGGDGYGYTF.

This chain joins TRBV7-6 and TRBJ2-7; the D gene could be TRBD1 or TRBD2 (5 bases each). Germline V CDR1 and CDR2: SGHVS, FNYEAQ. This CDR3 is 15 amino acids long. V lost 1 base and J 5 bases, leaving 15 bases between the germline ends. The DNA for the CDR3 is TGTGCCAGCAGCTTAGGTTTGAGCTGGGGGAACGAGCAGTACTTC. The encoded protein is CASSLGLSWGNEQYF. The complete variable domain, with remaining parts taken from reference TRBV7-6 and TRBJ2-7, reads GAGVSQSPRYKVTKRGQDVALRCDPISGHVSLYWYRQALGQGPEFLTYFNYEAQQDKSGLPNDRFSAERPEGSISTLTIQRTEQRDSAMYRCASSLGLSWGNEQYFGPGTRLTVT.

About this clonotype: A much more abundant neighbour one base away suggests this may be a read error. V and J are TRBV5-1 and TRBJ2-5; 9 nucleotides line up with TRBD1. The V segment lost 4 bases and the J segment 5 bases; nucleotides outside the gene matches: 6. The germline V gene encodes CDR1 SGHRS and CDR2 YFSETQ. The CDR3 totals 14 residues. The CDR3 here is CASSRDRAMETQYF. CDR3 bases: TGCGCCAGCAGCCGGGACAGGGCGATGGAGACCCAGTACTTC.

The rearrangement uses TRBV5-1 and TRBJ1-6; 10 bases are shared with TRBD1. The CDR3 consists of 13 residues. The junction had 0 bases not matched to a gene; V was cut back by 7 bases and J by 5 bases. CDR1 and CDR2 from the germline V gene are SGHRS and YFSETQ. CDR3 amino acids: CASGQGDNSPLHF. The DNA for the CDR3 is TGCGCCAGCGGACAGGGGGATAATTCACCCCTCCACTTT. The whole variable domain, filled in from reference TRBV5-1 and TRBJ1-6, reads KAGVTQTPRYLIKTRGQQVTLSCSPISGHRSVSWYQQTPGQGLQFLFEYFSETQRNKGNFPGRFSGRQFSNSRSEMNVSTLELGDSALYLCASGQGDNSPLHFGNGTRLTVT.

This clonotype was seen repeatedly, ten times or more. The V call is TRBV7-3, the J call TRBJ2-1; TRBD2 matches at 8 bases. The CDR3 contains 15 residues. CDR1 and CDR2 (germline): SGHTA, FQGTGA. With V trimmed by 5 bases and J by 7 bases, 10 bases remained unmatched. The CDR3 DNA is TGTGCCAGCAGCCCCGGGGGGGCCGAGGTAAATGAGCAGTTCTTC. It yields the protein CASSPGGAEVNEQFF.

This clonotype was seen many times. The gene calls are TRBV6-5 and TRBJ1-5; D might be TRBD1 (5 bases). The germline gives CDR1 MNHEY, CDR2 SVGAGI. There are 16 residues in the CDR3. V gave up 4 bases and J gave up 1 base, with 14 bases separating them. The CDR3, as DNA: TGTGCCAGCAGTTCGGGACGGTCTCCGAGCAATCAGCCCCAGCATTTT. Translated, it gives CASSSGRSPSNQPQHF.

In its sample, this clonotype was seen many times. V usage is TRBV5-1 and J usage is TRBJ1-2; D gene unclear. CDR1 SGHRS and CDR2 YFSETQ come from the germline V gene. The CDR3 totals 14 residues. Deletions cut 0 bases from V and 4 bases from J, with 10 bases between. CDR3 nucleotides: TGCGCCAGCAGCTTGGGGGAGCTAAGCTATGGCTACACCTTC. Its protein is CASSLGELSYGYTF.

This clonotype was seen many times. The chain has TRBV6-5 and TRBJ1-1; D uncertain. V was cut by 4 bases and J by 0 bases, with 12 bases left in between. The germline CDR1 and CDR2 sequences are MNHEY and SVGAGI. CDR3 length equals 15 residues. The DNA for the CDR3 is TGTGCCAGCAGTTTCCACCCAAAGGTGAACACTGAAGCTTTCTTT. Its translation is CASSFHPKVNTEAFF.